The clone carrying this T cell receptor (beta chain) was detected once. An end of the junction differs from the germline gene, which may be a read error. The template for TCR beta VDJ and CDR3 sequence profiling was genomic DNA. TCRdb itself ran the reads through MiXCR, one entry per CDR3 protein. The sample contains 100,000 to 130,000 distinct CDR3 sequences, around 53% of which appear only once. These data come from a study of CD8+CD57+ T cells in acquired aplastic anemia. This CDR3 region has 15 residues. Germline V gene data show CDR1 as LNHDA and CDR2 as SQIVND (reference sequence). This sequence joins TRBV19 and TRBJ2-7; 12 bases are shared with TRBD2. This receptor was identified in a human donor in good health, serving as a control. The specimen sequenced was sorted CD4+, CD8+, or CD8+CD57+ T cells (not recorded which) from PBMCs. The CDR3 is CASSQTTSGSYEQYF. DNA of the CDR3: TGCGCCAGCAGCCAGACGACTAGCGGGAGCTACGAGCAGTACTTC. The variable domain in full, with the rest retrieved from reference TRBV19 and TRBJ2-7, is DGGITQSPKYLFRKEGQNVTLSCEQNLNHDAMYWYRQDPGQGLRLIYYSQIVNDFQKGDIAEGYSVSREKKESFPLTVTSAQKNPTAFYLCASSQTTSGSYEQYFGPGTRLTVT.